This is a list of T cell receptor beta chains from one sample in a study of T cells in Graves' hyperthyroidism and ophthalmopathy. TCRdb passed the multiplex PCR reads through MiXCR, listing each CDR3 protein once. The repertoire consists of around 300,000 distinct CDR3 sequences, with more than 10% occurring once and the leading ten covering roughly 8.5%. Sequenced: blood. Receptors were obtained from a woman in her twenties or thirties with Graves' hyperthyroidism that later progressed to Graves' ophthalmopathy. Each CDR3 is given with its conserved first and last residue. Each record gives: V gene, D gene, clone size, J gene, CDR3 protein, CDR3 DNA. A D gene is named only where the DNA matches it firmly. Size values are once, few and many counts, or a class for expanded clones, and some rows have none.

>TRBV6-6|TRBD1|many|TRBJ2-1
CASSYESRGHEQFF
TGTGCCAGCAGTTACGAGAGCAGGGGGCATGAGCAGTTCTTC
>TRBV27|TRBD1|many|TRBJ1-2
CASSLSMGTGNYGYTF
TGTGCCAGCAGTTTATCGATGGGGACAGGGAACTATGGCTACACCTTC
>TRBV11-2|TRBD2|many|TRBJ2-7
CASNRMTSGSSHEQYF
TGTGCCAGCAACAGGATGACTAGCGGGAGCTCCCACGAGCAGTACTTC
>TRBV24-1|NA|NA|TRBJ1-6
CATSVRGNGNSPLHF
TGTGCCACCAGTGTAAGGGGGAATGGGAATTCACCCCTCCACTTT
>TRBV7-2|NA|NA|TRBJ1-2
CASSRGLDYGYTF
TGTGCCAGCAGCCGCGGTCTTGACTATGGCTACACCTTC
>TRBV4-3|TRBD2|NA|TRBJ2-7
CASSQNSGGSYEQYF
TGCGCCAGCAGCCAAAATTCGGGGGGCTCCTACGAGCAGTACTTC
>TRBV10-3|TRBD2|few|TRBJ2-7
CAISDSGRAVGSYEQYF
TGTGCCATCAGTGACAGCGGGAGGGCCGTGGGTTCCTACGAGCAGTACTTC
>TRBV12-3/TRBV12-4|NA|many|TRBJ2-6
CASSLGAGLFRPGANVLTF
TGTGCCAGCAGCTTAGGGGCAGGGCTGTTTCGTCCTGGGGCCAACGTCCTGACTTTC
>TRBV30|NA|many|TRBJ2-3
CAWSVSPFEDTQYF
TGTGCCTGGAGTGTTAGTCCCTTCGAGGATACGCAGTATTTT
>TRBV4-1|NA|many|TRBJ2-7
CASSQDTGPGHFSYEQYF
TGCGCCAGCAGCCAAGATACGGGCCCGGGACACTTCTCCTACGAGCAGTACTTC
>TRBV27|NA|many|TRBJ1-2
CASSLTSRQSYIYGYTF
TGTGCCAGCAGTTTAACTAGTCGGCAAAGCTATATCTATGGCTACACCTTC
>TRBV7-2|NA|many|TRBJ2-3
CASSLGLLVGTQYF
TGTGCCAGCAGCTTAGGGCTCCTAGTGGGTACGCAGTATTTT
>TRBV29-1|NA|medium-sized|TRBJ1-1
CSAHRGGGGTEAFF
TGCAGCGCCCACCGCGGGGGAGGAGGCACTGAAGCTTTCTTT
>TRBV28|NA|many|TRBJ2-5
CASSPGHSNTQYF
TGTGCCAGCAGCCCTGGGCACTCGAACACCCAGTACTTC
>TRBV7-2|NA|many|TRBJ2-1
CASSSSTWDEQFF
TGTGCCAGCAGCTCCTCGACCTGGGATGAGCAGTTCTTC
>TRBV27|TRBD2|NA|TRBJ2-2
CATRGLAGLTGELFF
TGTGCCACCAGAGGACTAGCGGGACTCACCGGGGAGCTGTTTTTT
>TRBV11-3|TRBD2|NA|TRBJ2-7
CASSLDRGGHFCFYEQYF
TGTGCCAGCAGCTTAGATCGGGGGGGGCACTTTTGCTTTTACGAGCAGTACTTC
>TRBV9|TRBD1|many|TRBJ1-1
CASSGGQGMSTEAFF
TGTGCCAGCAGCGGGGGACAGGGGATGAGCACTGAAGCTTTCTTT
>TRBV2|NA|many|TRBJ2-7
CASRDSRSYEQYF
TGTGCCAGCAGGGACAGTCGGTCCTACGAGCAGTACTTC
>TRBV7-9|NA|many|TRBJ1-2
CASSLGVDGYGYTF
TGTGCCAGCAGCTTAGGGGTGGACGGATATGGCTACACCTTC
>TRBV18|TRBD1|many|TRBJ2-5
CASSGNTGTGRRETQYF
TGTGCCAGCTCCGGTAATACCGGGACAGGGAGGCGTGAGACCCAGTACTTC
>TRBV29-1|TRBD2|many|TRBJ2-7
CSVGWGGELYEQYF
TGCAGCGTTGGCTGGGGGGGGGAGTTATACGAGCAGTACTTC
>TRBV7-9|NA|many|TRBJ2-7
CASSWDDSYEQYF
TGTGCCAGCAGCTGGGACGACTCCTACGAGCAGTACTTC
>TRBV4-2|TRBD1|many|TRBJ1-5
CASSQGMPRTGEYSNQPQHF
TGTGCCAGCAGCCAAGGAATGCCGAGGACAGGAGAATATAGCAATCAGCCCCAGCATTTT
>TRBV27|NA|many|TRBJ1-5
CASSVVAPEIYSNQPQHF
TGTGCCAGCAGCGTTGTAGCACCCGAGATTTATAGCAATCAGCCCCAGCATTTT
>TRBV28|NA|many|TRBJ1-1
CASSLEGFGNTEAFF
TGTGCCAGCAGTTTGGAGGGTTTCGGGAACACTGAAGCTTTCTTT
>TRBV4-2|NA|many|TRBJ2-1
CASSQNPVSGTVYNEQFF
TGTGCCAGCAGCCAAAACCCGGTATCAGGGACGGTCTACAATGAGCAGTTCTTC
>TRBV6-6|NA|many|TRBJ2-3
CASSYSVLPDTQYF
TGTGCCAGCAGTTACTCGGTTCTCCCGGATACGCAGTATTTT
>TRBV6-2/TRBV6-3|TRBD1|many|TRBJ1-5
CASRNRDSHSNQPQHF
TGTGCCAGCAGGAATCGGGACAGCCATAGCAATCAGCCCCAGCATTTT
>TRBV24-1|NA|many|TRBJ2-5
CATAKSGDHQETQYF
TGTGCCACGGCGAAGAGCGGCGATCACCAAGAGACCCAGTACTTC
>TRBV29-1|NA|many|TRBJ1-2
CSVYGYGYTF
TGCAGCGTCTACGGCTATGGCTACACCTTC
>TRBV6-1|NA|few|TRBJ1-2
CASTPPPGTPEYGYTF
TGTGCCAGCACTCCTCCTCCTGGGACTCCGGAGTACGGCTACACCTTC
>TRBV27|NA|many|TRBJ1-1
CASSLSGARVNTEAFF
TGTGCCAGCAGTTTATCAGGGGCTCGGGTGAACACTGAAGCTTTCTTT
>TRBV2|NA|many|TRBJ1-1
CASRWGSGMNTEAFF
TGTGCCAGCAGGTGGGGAAGCGGAATGAACACTGAAGCTTTCTTT
>TRBV2|NA|many|TRBJ2-7
CASRVTTGTPGEQYF
TGTGCCAGCAGGGTAACGACAGGGACTCCCGGGGAGCAGTACTTC
>TRBV3-1|NA|many|TRBJ2-5
CASRAQAPQETQYF
TGTGCCAGCAGGGCCCAAGCGCCGCAAGAGACCCAGTACTTC
>TRBV28|NA|many|TRBJ2-5
CASSHPKDNVETQYF
TGTGCCAGCAGCCACCCCAAAGACAACGTCGAGACCCAGTACTTC
>TRBV6-1|TRBD2|many|TRBJ2-7
CASSEPGLAHYEQYF
TGTGCCAGCAGCGAACCGGGACTAGCGCATTACGAGCAGTACTTC